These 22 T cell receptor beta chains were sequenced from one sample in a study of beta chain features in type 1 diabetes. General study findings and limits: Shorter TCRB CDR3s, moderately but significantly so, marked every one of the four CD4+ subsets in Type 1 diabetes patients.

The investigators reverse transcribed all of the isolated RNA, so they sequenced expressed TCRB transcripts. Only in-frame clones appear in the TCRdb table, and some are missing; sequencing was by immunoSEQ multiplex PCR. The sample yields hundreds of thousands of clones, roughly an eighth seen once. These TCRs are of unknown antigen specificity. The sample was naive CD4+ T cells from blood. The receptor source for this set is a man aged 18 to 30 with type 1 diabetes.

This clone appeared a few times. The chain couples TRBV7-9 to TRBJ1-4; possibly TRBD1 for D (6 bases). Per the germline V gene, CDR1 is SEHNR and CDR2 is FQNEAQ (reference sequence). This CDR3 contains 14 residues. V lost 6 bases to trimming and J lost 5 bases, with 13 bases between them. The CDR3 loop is CASSPGGGNEKLFF. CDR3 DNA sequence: TGTGCCAGCAGTCCGGGAGGGGGAAATGAAAAACTGTTTTTT.

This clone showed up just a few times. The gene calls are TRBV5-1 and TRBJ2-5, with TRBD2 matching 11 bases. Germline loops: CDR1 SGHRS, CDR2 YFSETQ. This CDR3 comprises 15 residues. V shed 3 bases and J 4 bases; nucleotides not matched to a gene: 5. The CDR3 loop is CASSSTGTSGETQYF. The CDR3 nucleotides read TGCGCCAGCAGCTCTACCGGGACTAGCGGAGAGACCCAGTACTTC.

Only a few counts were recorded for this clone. CDR3 loop: CASSHSSTSGIDGELFF. CDR3 bases: TGTGCCAGCAGCCACTCCTCGACTAGCGGGATTGACGGGGAGCTGTTTTTT. The V call is TRBV4-2, the J call TRBJ2-2, with TRBD2 matching 11 bases. The V and J ends lost 3 bases and 7 bases, in that order; junction bases with no gene match: 10. Germline V CDR1 and CDR2: LGHNA, YNFKEQ. The CDR3 covers 17 residues.

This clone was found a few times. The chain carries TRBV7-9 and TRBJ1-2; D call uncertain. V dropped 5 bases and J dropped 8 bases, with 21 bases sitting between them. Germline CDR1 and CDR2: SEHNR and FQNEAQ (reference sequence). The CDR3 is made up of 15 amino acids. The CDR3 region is CASSPPARQGAGYTF. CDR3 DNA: TGTGCCAGCAGCCCACCTGCCCGACAAGGTGCGGGCTACACCTTC. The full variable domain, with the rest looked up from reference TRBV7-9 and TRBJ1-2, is DTGVSQNPRHKITKRGQNVTFRCDPISEHNRLYWYRQTLGQGPEFLTYFQNEAQLEKSRLLSDRFSAERPKGSFSTLEIQRTEQGDSAMYLCASSPPARQGAGYTFGSGTRLTVV.

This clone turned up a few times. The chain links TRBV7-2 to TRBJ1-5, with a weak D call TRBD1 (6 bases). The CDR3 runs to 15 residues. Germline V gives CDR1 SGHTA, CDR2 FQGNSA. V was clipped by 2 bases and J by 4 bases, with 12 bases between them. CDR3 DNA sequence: TGTGCCAGCAGCTTAAGGTCAGGGGTGAATCAGCCCCAGCATTTT. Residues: CASSLRSGVNQPQHF.

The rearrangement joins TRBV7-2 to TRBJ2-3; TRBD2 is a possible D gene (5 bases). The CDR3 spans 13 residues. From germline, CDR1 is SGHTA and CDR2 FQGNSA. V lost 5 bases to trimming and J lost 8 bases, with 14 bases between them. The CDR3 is CASSPTTTGTQYF. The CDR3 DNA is TGTGCCAGCAGCCCAACGACTACGGGTACGCAGTATTTT. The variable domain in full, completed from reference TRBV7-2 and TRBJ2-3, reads GAGVSQSPSNKVTEKGKDVELRCDPISGHTALYWYRQSLGQGLEFLIYFQGNSAPDKSGLPSDRFSAERTGGSVSTLTIQRTQQEDSAVYLCASSPTTTGTQYFGPGTRLTVL.

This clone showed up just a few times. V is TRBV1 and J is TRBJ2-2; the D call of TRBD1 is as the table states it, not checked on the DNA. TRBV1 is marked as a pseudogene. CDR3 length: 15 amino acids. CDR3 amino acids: CTSTWTGGSTGELFF. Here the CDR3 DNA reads TGCACCAGCACCTGGACAGGGGGTAGCACCGGGGAGCTGTTTTTT.

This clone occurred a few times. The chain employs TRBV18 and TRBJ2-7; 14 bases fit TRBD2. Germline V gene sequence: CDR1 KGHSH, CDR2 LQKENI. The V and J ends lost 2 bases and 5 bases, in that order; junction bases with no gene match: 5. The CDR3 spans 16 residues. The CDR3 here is CASSPGLAGGPDEQYF. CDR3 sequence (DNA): TGTGCCAGCTCACCAGGACTAGCGGGAGGCCCTGACGAGCAGTACTTC.

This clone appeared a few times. The CDR3 spells CASSPVSYEQYF. The CDR3 DNA sequence: TGTGCCAGCAGCCCTGTCTCCTACGAGCAGTACTTC. The J gene is TRBJ2-7, the V gene TRBV11-2, with D unresolved. V was cut by 5 bases and J by 0 bases, with 5 bases left in between. Germline CDR1 is SGHAT and CDR2 is FQNNGV. This CDR3 contains 12 residues.

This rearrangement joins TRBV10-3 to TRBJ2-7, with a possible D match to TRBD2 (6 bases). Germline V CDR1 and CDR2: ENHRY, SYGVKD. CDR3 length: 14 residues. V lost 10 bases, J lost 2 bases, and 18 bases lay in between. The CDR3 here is CATNLDGEAYEQYF. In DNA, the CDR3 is TGTGCCACCAACCTCGACGGGGAGGCCTACGAGCAGTACTTC.

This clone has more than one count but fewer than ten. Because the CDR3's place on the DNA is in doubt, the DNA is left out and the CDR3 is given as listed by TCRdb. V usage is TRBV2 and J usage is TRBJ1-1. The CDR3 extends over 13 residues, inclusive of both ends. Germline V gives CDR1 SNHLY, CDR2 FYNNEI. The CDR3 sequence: CASILDGGTEAFF.

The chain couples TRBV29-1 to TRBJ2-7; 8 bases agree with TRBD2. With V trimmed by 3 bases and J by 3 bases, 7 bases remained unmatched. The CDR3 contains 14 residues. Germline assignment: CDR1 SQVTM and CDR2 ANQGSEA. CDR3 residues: CSVEGLAGNYEQYF. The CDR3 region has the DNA TGCAGCGTTGAGGGGTTAGCGGGGAACTACGAGCAGTACTTC.

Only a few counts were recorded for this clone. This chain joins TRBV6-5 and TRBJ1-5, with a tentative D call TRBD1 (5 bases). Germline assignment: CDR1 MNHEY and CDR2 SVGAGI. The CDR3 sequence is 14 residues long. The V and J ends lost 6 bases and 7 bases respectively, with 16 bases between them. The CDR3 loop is CASSPARRDQPQHF. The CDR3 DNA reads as TGTGCCAGCAGCCCTGCCAGGCGGGACCAGCCCCAGCATTTT.

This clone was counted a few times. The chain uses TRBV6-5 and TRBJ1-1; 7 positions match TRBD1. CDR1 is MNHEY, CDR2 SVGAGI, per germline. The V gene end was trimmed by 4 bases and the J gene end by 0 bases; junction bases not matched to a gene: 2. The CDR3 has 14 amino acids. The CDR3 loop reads CASSSTGMNTEAFF. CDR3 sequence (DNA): TGTGCCAGCAGTTCGACAGGGATGAACACTGAAGCTTTCTTT.

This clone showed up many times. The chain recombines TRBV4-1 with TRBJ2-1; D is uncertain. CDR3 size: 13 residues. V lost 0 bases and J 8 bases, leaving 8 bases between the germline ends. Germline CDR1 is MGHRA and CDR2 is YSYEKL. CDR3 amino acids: CASSQEGLDEQFF. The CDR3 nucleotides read TGCGCCAGCAGCCAAGAGGGCCTCGATGAGCAGTTCTTC.

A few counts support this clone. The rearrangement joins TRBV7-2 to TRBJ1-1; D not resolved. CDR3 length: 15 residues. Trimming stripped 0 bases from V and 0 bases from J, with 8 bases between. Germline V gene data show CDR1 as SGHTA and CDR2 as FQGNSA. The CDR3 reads CASSLAEAMNTEAFF. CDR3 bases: TGTGCCAGCAGCTTAGCGGAAGCCATGAACACTGAAGCTTTCTTT.

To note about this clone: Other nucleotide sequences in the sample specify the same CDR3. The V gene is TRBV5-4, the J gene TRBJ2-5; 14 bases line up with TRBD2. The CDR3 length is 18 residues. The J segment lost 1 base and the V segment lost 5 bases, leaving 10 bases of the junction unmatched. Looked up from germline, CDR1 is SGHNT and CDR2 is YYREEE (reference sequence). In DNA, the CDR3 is TGTGCCAGCAGTCTGGGTGGACTAGCGGGGGGACTCCAAGAGACCCAGTACTTC. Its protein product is CASSLGGLAGGLQETQYF.

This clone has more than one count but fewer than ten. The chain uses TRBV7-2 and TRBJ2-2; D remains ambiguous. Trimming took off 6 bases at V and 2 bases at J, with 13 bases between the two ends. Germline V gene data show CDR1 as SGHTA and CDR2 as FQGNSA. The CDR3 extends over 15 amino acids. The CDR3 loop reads CASSPFPRNTGELFF. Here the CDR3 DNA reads TGTGCCAGCAGTCCCTTCCCGAGAAACACCGGGGAGCTGTTTTTT.

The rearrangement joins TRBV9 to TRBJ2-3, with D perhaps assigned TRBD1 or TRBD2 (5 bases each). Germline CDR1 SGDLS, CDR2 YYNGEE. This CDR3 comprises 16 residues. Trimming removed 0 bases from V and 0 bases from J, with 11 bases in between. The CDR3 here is CASSVGPGLSTDTQYF. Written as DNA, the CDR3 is TGTGCCAGCAGCGTAGGACCGGGGCTTAGCACAGATACGCAGTATTTT.

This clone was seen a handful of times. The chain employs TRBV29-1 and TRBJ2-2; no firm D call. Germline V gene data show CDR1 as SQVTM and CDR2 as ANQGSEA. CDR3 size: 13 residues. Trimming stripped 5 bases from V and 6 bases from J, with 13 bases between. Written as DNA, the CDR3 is TGCAGCGTTCGGTCTAGTTTTCCCGGGGAGCTGTTTTTT. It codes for CSVRSSFPGELFF.

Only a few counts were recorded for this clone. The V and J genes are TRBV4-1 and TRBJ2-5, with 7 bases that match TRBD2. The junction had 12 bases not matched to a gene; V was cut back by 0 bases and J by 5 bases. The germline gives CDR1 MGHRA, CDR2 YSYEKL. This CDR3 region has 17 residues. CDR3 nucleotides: TGCGCCAGCAGCCAAGATCTTCGGCGGGGGATGGAGGAGACCCAGTACTTC. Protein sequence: CASSQDLRRGMEETQYF.

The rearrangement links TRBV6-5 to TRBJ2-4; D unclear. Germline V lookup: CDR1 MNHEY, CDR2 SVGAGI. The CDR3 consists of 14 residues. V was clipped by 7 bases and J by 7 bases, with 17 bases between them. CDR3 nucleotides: TGTGCCAGCATCCCCAGGACCCGTAGGAACATTCAGTACTTC. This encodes CASIPRTRRNIQYF.